This T cell receptor beta chain was obtained from a study of shared clonotypes between healthy human individuals. TCRdb's table, derived via immunoSEQ multiplex PCR, lists solely in-frame clones and lacks some. The sample consists of 2 million to 2.5 million clones, over 85% of them appearing once. Source material: naive CD4+ T cells sorted from blood. Described subset: CD45RA+ positively selected. The source is a man younger than 35 in good health.

CDR3 in DNA: TGTGCCAGCAATCGTCCTGCCCCAGGGGCCAACGTCCTGACTTTC. Translated, it gives CASNRPAPGANVLTF. The V call is TRBV7-9, the J call TRBJ2-6; no reliable D call. CDR1 is SEHNR, CDR2 FQNEAQ, per germline (reference sequence). Trimming shortened V by 7 bases and J by 4 bases, and 14 bases separated the two germline ends. The CDR3 has 15 amino acids. Based on the CDR3 plus reference TRBV7-9 and TRBJ2-6, the full variable domain is DTGVSQNPRHKITKRGQNVTFRCDPISEHNRLYWYRQTLGQGPEFLTYFQNEAQLEKSRLLSDRFSAERPKGSFSTLEIQRTEQGDSAMYLCASNRPAPGANVLTFGAGSRLTVL.